This T cell receptor beta chain was recorded in a study of beta chain features in type 1 diabetes. The single heparinised draw taken from each donor contained roughly 100 mL of blood on average. In its sample, this clone was seen a few times. What it recognizes is unknown. The CDR3 covers 10 residues. Germline CDR1 SEHNR, CDR2 FQNEAQ (reference sequence). Trimming shortened V by 8 bases and J by 3 bases, and 5 bases separated the two germline ends. Study results and limitations: TCRB CDR3 length was moderately but significantly reduced in all four CD4+ subsets of Type 1 diabetes patients.

Expressed TCRB transcripts got sequenced, as all isolated RNA was reverse transcribed. Clones were read by immunoSEQ multiplex PCR, and TCRdb kept only the in-frame ones, dropping some. The sample includes 630,000 or so clones, over 11% of them seen just once. The sample was naive CD4+ T cells from blood. The chain links TRBV7-9 to TRBJ2-7; no firm D call. The origin of this receptor is a man between 18 and 35 years old with type 1 diabetes. CDR3 DNA sequence: TGTGCCAGCGGGGACTACGAGCAGTACTTC. Its translation is CASGDYEQYF.